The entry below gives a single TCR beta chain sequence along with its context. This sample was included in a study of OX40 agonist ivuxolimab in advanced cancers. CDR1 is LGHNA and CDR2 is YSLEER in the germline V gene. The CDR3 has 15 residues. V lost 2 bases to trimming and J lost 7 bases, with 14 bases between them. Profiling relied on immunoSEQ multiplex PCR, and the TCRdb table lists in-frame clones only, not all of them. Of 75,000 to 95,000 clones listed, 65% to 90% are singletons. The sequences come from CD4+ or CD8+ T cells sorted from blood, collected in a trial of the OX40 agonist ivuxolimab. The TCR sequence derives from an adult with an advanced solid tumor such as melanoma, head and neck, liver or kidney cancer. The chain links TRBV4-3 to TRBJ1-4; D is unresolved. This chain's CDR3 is CASSQLHGEGEKLFF. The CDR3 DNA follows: TGCGCCAGCAGCCAATTGCATGGGGAAGGTGAAAAACTGTTTTTT.